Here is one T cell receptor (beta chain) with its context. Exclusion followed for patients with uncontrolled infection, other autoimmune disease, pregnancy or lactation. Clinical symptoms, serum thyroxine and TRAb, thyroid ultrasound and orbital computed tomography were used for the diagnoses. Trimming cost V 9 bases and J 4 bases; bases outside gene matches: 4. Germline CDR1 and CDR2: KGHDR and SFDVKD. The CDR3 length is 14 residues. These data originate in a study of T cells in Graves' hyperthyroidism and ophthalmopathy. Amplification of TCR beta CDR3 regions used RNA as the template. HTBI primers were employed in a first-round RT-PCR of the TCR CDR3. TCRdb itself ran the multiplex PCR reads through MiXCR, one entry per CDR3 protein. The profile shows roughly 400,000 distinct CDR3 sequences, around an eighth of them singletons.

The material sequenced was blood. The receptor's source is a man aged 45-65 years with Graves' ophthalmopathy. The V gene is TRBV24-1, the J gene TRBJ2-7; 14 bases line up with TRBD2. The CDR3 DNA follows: TGTGCCACCGGTGGGACTAGCGGGAGTTACGAGCAGTACTTC. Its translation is CATGGTSGSYEQYF.